The TCR beta chain under discussion was sequenced for a study of T cells after yellow fever vaccination. Germline lookup yields CDR1 LNHNV and CDR2 YYDKDF (reference sequence). Trimming shortened V by 1 base and J by 8 bases, and 11 bases separated the two germline ends. CDR3 size: 14 residues. This clonotype came up a few times. As yet, its antigen is unknown. The authors made TCR cDNA by 5'RACE template switching, adding a universal primer site and UMIs. One entry per CDR3 protein, called by TCRdb with MiXCR from the 5' RACE reads. The table has approximately 160,000 distinct CDR3 sequences, roughly a tenth seen once; the top ten hold 35% to 40%. Whole-study results and caveats: Reappearance after the booster was seen for most primary-vaccination clones, at 95% to 96% CD4 and around 90% CD8. Abundant bulk-population clonotypes could contaminate the FACS-sorted repertoires.

The sequence came from a man aged 18 to 29 who received the YFV17D yellow fever vaccine. The chain couples TRBV15 to TRBJ2-2; no clear D. The sequencing here drew on CD8+ T cells sorted from PBMCs, taken 45 days after the yellow fever booster vaccination. The CDR3 DNA follows: TGTGCCACCAGCAGAGTTGAGGCCAGGGGGGAGCTGTTTTTT. Protein sequence: CATSRVEARGELFF. The full variable domain, its missing parts supplied by reference TRBV15 and TRBJ2-2, is DAMVIQNPRYQVTQFGKPVTLSCSQTLNHNVMYWYQQKSSQAPKLLFHYYDKDFNNEADTPDNFQSRRPNTSFCFLDIRSPGLGDTAMYLCATSRVEARGELFFGEGSRLTVL.